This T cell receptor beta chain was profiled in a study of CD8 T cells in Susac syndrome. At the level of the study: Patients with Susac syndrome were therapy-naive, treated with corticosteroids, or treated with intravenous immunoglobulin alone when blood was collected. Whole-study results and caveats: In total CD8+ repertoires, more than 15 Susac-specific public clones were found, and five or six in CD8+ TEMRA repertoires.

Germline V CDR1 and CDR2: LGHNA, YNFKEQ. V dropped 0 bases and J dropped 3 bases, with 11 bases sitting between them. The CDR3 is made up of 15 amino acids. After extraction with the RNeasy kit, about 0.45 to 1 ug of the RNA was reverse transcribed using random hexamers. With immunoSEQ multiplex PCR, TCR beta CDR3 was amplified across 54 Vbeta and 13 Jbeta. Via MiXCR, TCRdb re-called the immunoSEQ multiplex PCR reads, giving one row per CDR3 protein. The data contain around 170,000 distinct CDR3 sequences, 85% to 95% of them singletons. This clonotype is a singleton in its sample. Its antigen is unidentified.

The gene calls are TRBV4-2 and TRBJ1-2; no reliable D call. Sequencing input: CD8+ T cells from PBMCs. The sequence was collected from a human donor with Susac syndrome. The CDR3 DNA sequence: TGTGCCAGCAGCCAAGACGGCACGGCACACTATGGCTACACCTTC. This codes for CASSQDGTAHYGYTF.